Listed here are 27 T cell receptor beta chains from one sample, sequenced in a study of blood T cell repertoires in COVID-19. Libraries were prepared by immunoSEQ multiplex PCR; TCRdb keeps only in-frame clonotypes and omits some of them. This sample has some 200,000 clones; about nine tenths occur once, and the top ten carry about 1.7%. What was sequenced was peripheral blood. The receptors come from a man aged 70 or older with acute or convalescent COVID-19.

The J gene is TRBJ2-7, the V gene TRBV5-1, with 7 bases aligning to TRBD1. J was trimmed by 2 bases and V by 4 bases; bases with no gene match: 6. Germline V gives CDR1 SGHRS, CDR2 YFSETQ. The CDR3 spans 14 residues. The CDR3 region has the DNA TGCGCCAGCAGCCGAGATACAGGGGCCTACGAGCAGTACTTC. Its translation is CASSRDTGAYEQYF.

The gene calls are TRBV9 and TRBJ2-2; TRBD1 matches 9 bases. V trimming: 0 bases; J trimming: 4 bases; junction bases outside the gene matches: 13. Germline assignment: CDR1 SGDLS and CDR2 YYNGEE. CDR3 length: 19 residues. CDR3: CASSVARGYRGPSTGELFF. CDR3 coding DNA: TGTGCCAGCAGCGTAGCAAGGGGTTACAGGGGGCCGAGCACCGGGGAGCTGTTTTTT.

This clone was recorded only once. The chain employs TRBV10-3 and TRBJ2-5, with no clear D. Trimming stripped 6 bases from V and 3 bases from J, with 8 bases between. The CDR3 spans 12 residues. CDR1 is ENHRY, CDR2 SYGVKD, per germline. CDR3 nucleotide sequence: TGTGCCATCAGATCCACGGAAGAGACCCAGTACTTC. Its protein product is CAIRSTEETQYF.

This chain links TRBV6-5 with TRBJ2-3; the D gene is possibly TRBD2 (5 bases). The ends were cut back, 10 bases at V and 0 bases at J, with 14 bases in the middle. CDR1 and CDR2 from the germline V gene are MNHEY and SVGAGI. The CDR3 has 14 amino acids. This CDR3 reads CAKKGDPSTDTQYF. DNA of the CDR3: TGTGCCAAGAAGGGAGACCCTAGCACAGATACGCAGTATTTT.

The gene calls are TRBV5-1 and TRBJ1-1; D remains ambiguous. V was cut by 0 bases and J by 0 bases, with 9 bases left in between. The CDR3 length is 15 residues. In germline, CDR1 is SGHRS, CDR2 YFSETQ. CDR3 in DNA: TGCGCCAGCAGCTTGGTAGTGCCCCTGAACACTGAAGCTTTCTTT. Amino acid sequence: CASSLVVPLNTEAFF.

This clone was counted once. The gene calls are TRBV9 and TRBJ2-6; D is possibly TRBD2 (5 bases). CDR1 SGDLS and CDR2 YYNGEE come from the germline V gene. This CDR3 region has 16 residues. Trimming shortened V by 4 bases and J by 4 bases, and 15 bases separated the two germline ends. The CDR3 nucleotides are TGTGCCAGCAGCCCCGAGGGAACTCGGGGGGCCAACGTCCTGACTTTC. Encoded protein: CASSPEGTRGANVLTF.

The rearrangement joins TRBV19 to TRBJ1-2; D perhaps matches TRBD1 (6 bases). This CDR3 is built from 15 residues. Germline CDR1 reads LNHDA; CDR2 reads SQIVND (reference sequence). Trimming took 3 bases from V and 4 from J, leaving 15 bases between them. The CDR3 protein is CASSMGPTGGYGYTF. The CDR3 DNA sequence: TGTGCCAGTAGTATGGGACCGACAGGAGGCTATGGCTACACCTTC.

This clone was counted a single time. The chain combines TRBV29-1 with TRBJ1-1, with TRBD1 as a possible D gene (6 bases). CDR1 is SQVTM, CDR2 ANQGSEA, per germline. The CDR3 loop spans 17 amino acids. V gave up 7 bases and J gave up 2 bases, with 26 bases separating them. CDR3 bases: TGCAGCGCTATACAGGGTTCGGGGACTATAACTAACACTGAAGCTTTCTTT. It translates to CSAIQGSGTITNTEAFF. The full variable domain, in which reference TRBV29-1 and TRBJ1-1 provide the parts outside the CDR3, is SAVISQKPSRDICQRGTSLTIQCQVDSQVTMMFWYRQQPGQSLTLIATANQGSEATYESGFVIDKFPISRPNLTFSTLTVSNMSPEDSSIYLCSAIQGSGTITNTEAFFGQGTRLTVV.

V usage is TRBV2 and J usage is TRBJ1-1; possibly TRBD1 for D (5 bases). The CDR3 loop spans 15 amino acids. The V gene lost 2 bases and the J gene lost 0 bases, with 10 bases spanning the gap. The germline gives CDR1 SNHLY, CDR2 FYNNEI. CDR3 sequence: CASSEQQGLNTEAFF. CDR3 bases: TGTGCCAGCAGTGAACAGCAGGGCTTGAACACTGAAGCTTTCTTT.

The chain couples TRBV24-1 to TRBJ2-3; 11 nucleotides agree with TRBD2. This CDR3 has 16 residues. Germline CDR1 KGHDR, CDR2 SFDVKD. Trimming cost V 5 bases and J 2 bases; bases outside gene matches: 5. The DNA of the CDR3 is TGTGCCACCAGTGGCACTAGCGGGAGCGTCACAGATACGCAGTATTTT. Residues: CATSGTSGSVTDTQYF.

This clone was seen just once. Here the CDR3 reads CASSGGQTWSGGQPQHF. The DNA of the CDR3 is TGTGCCAGTAGTGGGGGACAGACGTGGTCGGGTGGTCAGCCCCAGCATTTT. The chain joins TRBV19 to TRBJ1-5; 7 bases are shared with TRBD1. The CDR3 consists of 17 residues. Germline values: CDR1 LNHDA, CDR2 SQIVND (reference sequence). V shed 5 bases, J shed 6 bases, and the junction held 16 bases outside the gene matches. Using reference TRBV19 and TRBJ1-5 for the parts outside the CDR3, the full variable domain is DGGITQSPKYLFRKEGQNVTLSCEQNLNHDAMYWYRQDPGQGLRLIYYSQIVNDFQKGDIAEGYSVSREKKESFPLTVTSAQKNPTAFYLCASSGGQTWSGGQPQHFGDGTRLSIL.

The chain links TRBV7-9 to TRBJ1-1, with a possible D match to TRBD1 (5 bases). The CDR3 runs to 16 residues. Germline V gives CDR1 SEHNR, CDR2 FQNEAQ (reference sequence). Trimming pared 1 base from V and 1 base from J, leaving 13 bases between. The CDR3 region has the DNA TGTGCCAGCAGCTTAGGCAGGGAGGGATGGAACACTGAAGCTTTCTTT. It encodes CASSLGREGWNTEAFF.

The chain employs TRBV6-6 and TRBJ2-7; the D is unclear. Deletions cut 7 bases from V and 4 bases from J, with 14 bases between. The CDR3 runs to 13 residues. Germline V lookup: CDR1 MNHNY, CDR2 SVGAGI (reference sequence). The CDR3 coding sequence is TGTGCCAGCAACCAACGTGTGGAGTACGAGCAGTACTTC. Protein: CASNQRVEYEQYF.

This clone was seen a few times. The chain employs TRBV5-6 and TRBJ2-7; 8 bases are shared with TRBD2. Germline V CDR1 and CDR2: SGHDT, YYEEEE. This CDR3 is built from 12 residues. With V trimmed by 0 bases and J by 8 bases, 1 base remained unmatched. The CDR3 spells CASSLVAGQQYF. CDR3 sequence (DNA): TGTGCCAGCAGCTTGGTAGCGGGACAGCAGTACTTC.

The chain is built from TRBV7-2 and TRBJ2-1; D is perhaps TRBD1 (5 bases). The CDR3 consists of 12 residues. Per the germline V gene, CDR1 is SGHTA and CDR2 is FQGNSA. Trimming took off 6 bases at V and 8 bases at J, with 11 bases between the two ends. CDR3: CASSPQGYEQFF. The CDR3 region has the DNA TGTGCCAGCAGTCCGCAGGGTTATGAGCAGTTCTTC.

V usage is TRBV14 and J usage is TRBJ2-1, with 15 bases matching TRBD2. V dropped 4 bases and J dropped 9; count of bases not matched to a gene: 1. The germline V gene encodes CDR1 SGHDN and CDR2 FVKESK. The CDR3 is 14 residues long. The CDR3 spells CASSPGLAGGEQFF. CDR3 sequence (DNA): TGTGCCAGCAGCCCGGGACTAGCGGGAGGTGAGCAGTTCTTC. The full variable domain, its missing parts supplied by reference TRBV14 and TRBJ2-1, is EAGVTQFPSHSVIEKGQTVTLRCDPISGHDNLYWYRRVMGKEIKFLLHFVKESKQDESGMPNNRFLAERTGGTYSTLKVQPAELEDSGVYFCASSPGLAGGEQFFGPGTRLTVL.

In nucleotides, the CDR3 is TGTGCCAGCAGCCGAGGGCAGCCGAACTATGGCTACACCTTC. Protein: CASSRGQPNYGYTF. The chain combines TRBV7-9 with TRBJ1-2; no clear D gene. Germline V gene data show CDR1 as SEHNR and CDR2 as FQNEAQ (reference sequence). The CDR3 has 14 amino acids. With 5 bases removed from V and 2 bases from J, the gap between germline ends came to 12 bases.

The rearrangement links TRBV5-5 to TRBJ2-3; 10 nucleotides line up with TRBD1. Germline lookup yields CDR1 SGHKS and CDR2 YYEKEE (reference sequence). Losses at the gene ends were 0 bases for V and 5 bases for J; bases not matched to a gene: 6. The CDR3 consists of 16 residues. The CDR3 sequence is CASSLEATGGLDTQYF. CDR3 bases: TGTGCCAGCAGCTTGGAGGCGACAGGGGGCTTAGATACGCAGTATTTT. The full variable domain, in which reference TRBV5-5 and TRBJ2-3 provide the parts outside the CDR3, is DAGVTQSPTHLIKTRGQQVTLRCSPISGHKSVSWYQQVLGQGPQFIFQYYEKEERGRGNFPDRFSARQFPNYSSELNVNALLLGDSALYLCASSLEATGGLDTQYFGPGTRLTVL.

The chain joins TRBV6-5 to TRBJ2-7; 9 bases align to TRBD1. V trimming: 4 bases; J trimming: 5 bases; junction bases outside the gene matches: 9. This CDR3 comprises 15 residues. The germline gives CDR1 MNHEY, CDR2 SVGAGI. CDR3 loop: CASSSDRGKIHEQYF. In nucleotides, the CDR3 is TGTGCCAGCAGTTCCGACAGGGGGAAAATCCACGAGCAGTACTTC.

The rearrangement links TRBV5-3 to TRBJ1-2; D remains unclear. TRBV5-3 is noted as an ORF with a role that remains uncertain. The CDR3 loop spans 11 amino acids. The ends were cut back, 9 bases at V and 8 bases at J, with 14 bases in the middle. CDR3 DNA sequence: TGTGCCACCCAAATCAGCGGGGGCTACACCTTC. Residues: CATQISGGYTF.

The CDR3 protein is CASSIDASSSYNEQFF. DNA for the CDR3: TGTGCCAGTAGTATAGACGCTTCCAGCTCCTACAATGAGCAGTTCTTC. The rearrangement joins TRBV19 to TRBJ2-1; no firm D call. CDR1 and CDR2 (germline): LNHDA, SQIVND (reference sequence). V lost 0 bases and J lost 0, with 9 bases in between. This CDR3 contains 16 residues.

The chain uses TRBV9 and TRBJ1-3, with D hard to call. Germline CDR1 reads SGDLS; CDR2 reads YYNGEE. The CDR3 has 16 amino acids. Deletions cut 0 bases from V and 6 bases from J, with 16 bases between. The CDR3 bases are TGTGCCAGCAGCGTAGGTGGACTCATTAAGGAAAACACCATATATTTT. Protein product: CASSVGGLIKENTIYF.

The genes are TRBV28 and TRBJ1-1; the D gene is possibly TRBD1 (5 bases). CDR3 size: 13 residues. Looked up from germline, CDR1 is MDHEN and CDR2 is SYDVKM. V was clipped by 8 bases and J by 8 bases, with 18 bases between them. CDR3 residues: CASGRRGGGEAFF. CDR3 coding DNA: TGTGCCAGCGGGCGGCGGGGCGGCGGGGAAGCTTTCTTT.

CDR3 nucleotide sequence: TGTGCCAGCAGCTTCCGGGACAGGGGGCGCGGCGGGGAGCTGTTTTTT. Translated, it gives CASSFRDRGRGGELFF. The genes are TRBV11-2 and TRBJ2-2, with TRBD1 matching over 12 bases. The CDR3 contains 16 residues. CDR1 SGHAT and CDR2 FQNNGV come from the germline V gene. V was clipped by 3 bases and J by 7 bases; unmatched bases: 6.

This clone was picked up one time. The chain recombines TRBV4-1 with TRBJ2-5; TRBD2 matches at 8 bases. Germline values: CDR1 MGHRA, CDR2 YSYEKL. This CDR3 has 14 amino acids. V was clipped by 0 bases and J by 5 bases; unmatched bases: 2. The CDR3 loop reads CASSQDGTRETQYF. The CDR3, as DNA: TGCGCCAGCAGCCAAGATGGGACTAGGGAGACCCAGTACTTC.

The CDR3 nucleotides are TGTGCCAGCAGCTCCGTCCCGGTGGACACTGAAGCTTTCTTT. Translating gives CASSSVPVDTEAFF. The rearrangement joins TRBV7-2 to TRBJ1-1; no reliable D call. CDR3 size: 14 residues. V lost 4 bases and J 3 bases, leaving 12 bases between the germline ends. Germline CDR1 reads SGHTA; CDR2 reads FQGNSA.

The V gene is TRBV7-9, the J gene TRBJ1-3, with a possible D match to TRBD1 (5 bases). This CDR3 spans 15 amino acids. Germline V gene sequence: CDR1 SEHNR, CDR2 FQNEAQ (reference sequence). V lost 4 bases, J lost 3 bases, and 13 bases lay in between. CDR3 sequence: CASSSRQSGGNTIYF. For the CDR3, the DNA is TGTGCCAGCAGCTCTCGACAGTCCGGTGGAAACACCATATATTTT.